A selection of T cell receptor beta chains follows, all from one sample in a study of T cell repertoires in cytomegalovirus infection. TCRdb re-analysed the reads in MiXCR, keeping a single row per CDR3 protein. Of almost 550,000 distinct CDR3 sequences detected, 16% appear once; the ten largest clones hold roughly a quarter. The source material was CD8+ T cells from PBMCs. Every receptor here comes from a human donor in good health (CMV status not recorded). Some clones in this sample may be carry-over from other donors' samples. CDR3s include the opening cysteine and the closing phenylalanine or tryptophan. A D gene is named only where the DNA matches it firmly. A clone size is listed for some rows: how often the clone was seen (once, few, many), or a class if it is expanded.

clone_size j_call v_call d_call cdr3_aa cdr3_nt
. TRBJ2-5 TRBV11-2 . CASSYGTGGTQYF TGTGCCAGCAGCTACGGGACCGGAGGGACCCAGTACTTC
few TRBJ2-1 TRBV3-1 TRBD2 CASTGSGRHLYNEQFF TGTGCCAGCACCGGTAGCGGGAGGCATCTGTACAATGAGCAGTTCTTC
few TRBJ2-7 TRBV27 TRBD1 CASLDRESYEQYF TGTGCCAGCTTGGACAGGGAATCCTACGAGCAGTACTTC
few TRBJ1-5 TRBV5-1 . CASSLGAGGHNQPQHF TGCGCCAGCAGCTTGGGGGCGGGGGGTCACAATCAGCCCCAGCATTTT
. TRBJ1-2 TRBV6-5 . CASSYSTSYGYTF TGTGCCAGCAGTTACTCGACGTCGTATGGCTACACCTTC
many TRBJ1-1 TRBV11-1 . CASRATGNTEAFF TGTGCCAGCAGGGCGACAGGGAACACTGAAGCTTTCTTT
many TRBJ2-7 TRBV6-1 . CASSEEGGYEQYF TGTGCCAGCAGTGAAGAGGGCGGTTACGAGCAGTACTTC
few TRBJ1-2 TRBV27 . CASSTGPYGYTF TGTGCCAGCAGCACAGGTCCCTATGGCTACACCTTC
. TRBJ2-5 TRBV5-1 . CASSLFQPQETQYF TGCGCCAGCAGCTTGTTCCAGCCTCAAGAGACCCAGTACTTC
few TRBJ1-5 TRBV28 TRBD1 CASSPSGTGGNQPQHF TGTGCCAGCAGTCCCTCCGGGACAGGGGGCAATCAGCCCCAGCATTTT
many TRBJ2-7 TRBV11-2 . CASSFSSIEQYF TGTGCCAGCAGCTTTTCATCGATCGAGCAGTACTTC
many TRBJ2-7 TRBV11-2 TRBD1 CASAGTERYEQYF TGTGCCAGCGCCGGGACAGAGAGGTACGAGCAGTACTTC
few TRBJ2-7 TRBV2 TRBD2 CASSEGTSRNEQYF TGTGCCAGCAGTGAAGGGACTAGCAGGAACGAGCAGTACTTC
. TRBJ2-2 TRBV19 . CAFRTHPNTGELFF TGTGCCTTCAGGACTCATCCGAACACCGGGGAGCTGTTTTTT
many TRBJ1-6 TRBV5-6 TRBD1 CASSFSGQGHSPLHF TGTGCCAGCAGCTTTTCAGGACAGGGCCATTCACCCCTCCACTTT
. TRBJ2-7 TRBV9 . CASSVAGPSSYEQYF TGTGCCAGCAGCGTAGCTGGACCCAGCTCCTACGAGCAGTACTTC
many TRBJ2-3 TRBV7-9 . CASSLSLGKDRTRTDTQYF TGTGCCAGCAGCTTAAGCTTGGGGAAAGACAGGACACGCACAGATACGCAGTATTTT
once TRBJ2-1 TRBV9 . CASSVTLEGGAGNEQFF TGTGCCAGCAGCGTCACTCTTGAGGGGGGGGCAGGTAATGAGCAGTTCTTC
. TRBJ1-3 TRBV20-1 . CSARMEFPGNTIYF TGCAGTGCTAGAATGGAATTTCCTGGAAACACCATATATTTT
. TRBJ1-1 TRBV3-1 . CASSPQGRGRVDTEAFF TGTGCCAGCAGCCCTCAGGGCAGGGGAAGGGTTGACACTGAAGCTTTCTTT
. TRBJ2-1 TRBV12-3/TRBV12-4 TRBD2 CASSPPEGRTSHNEQFF TGTGCCAGCAGCCCGCCGGAAGGAAGGACTAGTCACAATGAGCAGTTCTTC
many TRBJ2-7 TRBV7-9 . CASTGTANRYEQYF TGTGCCAGCACCGGGACCGCCAATCGGTACGAGCAGTACTTC
many TRBJ1-5 TRBV28 . CASSWARMGSNQPQHF TGTGCCAGCAGTTGGGCCAGGATGGGGAGCAATCAGCCCCAGCATTTT
many TRBJ1-2 TRBV12-3/TRBV12-4 TRBD1 CASSQDPQGGNYGYTF TGTGCCAGCAGTCAAGACCCGCAGGGGGGAAACTATGGCTACACCTTC
few TRBJ2-2 TRBV10-3 . CAISVDQGRTGELFF TGTGCCATCAGTGTTGATCAGGGTCGGACCGGGGAGCTGTTTTTT
many TRBJ1-5 TRBV6-1 TRBD1 CASSEAQSTGAGFNQPQHF TGTGCCAGCAGTGAAGCCCAGAGCACAGGGGCCGGCTTTAATCAGCCCCAGCATTTT
many TRBJ2-3 TRBV20-1 TRBD2 CSARGASGGSTDTQYF TGCAGTGCTAGAGGCGCTAGCGGGGGCAGCACAGATACGCAGTATTTT
few TRBJ2-1 TRBV20-1 . CSATGTSSSYNEQFF TGCAGTGCTACCGGGACTTCCAGCTCCTACAATGAGCAGTTCTTC
. TRBJ1-1 TRBV7-9 . CASSLPPGSPNEAFF TGTGCCAGCAGCTTACCTCCGGGATCCCCTAATGAAGCTTTCTTT
. TRBJ2-1 TRBV15 TRBD2 CATSRALVAGGPHNEQFF TGTGCCACCAGCAGAGCCCTTGTAGCGGGAGGGCCCCACAATGAGCAGTTCTTC
many TRBJ1-3 TRBV7-8 . CASSLGGGSGNTIYF TGTGCCAGCAGCTTAGGTGGGGGGTCTGGAAACACCATATATTTT
many TRBJ1-6 TRBV6-5 . CASSYGGENSPLHF TGTGCCAGCAGTTACGGGGGGGAAAATTCACCCCTCCACTTT
. TRBJ2-3 TRBV3-1 . CASSQKFAGTDTQYF TGTGCCAGCAGCCAGAAATTTGCCGGGACAGATACGCAGTATTTT
many TRBJ2-5 TRBV12-3/TRBV12-4 . CASSWVLLRDSQEETQYF TGTGCCAGCAGTTGGGTCCTCCTTAGGGACTCTCAAGAGGAGACCCAGTACTTC
. TRBJ1-1 TRBV2 . CASSEARRFNTEAFF TGTGCCAGCAGTGAAGCGAGGCGGTTCAACACTGAAGCTTTCTTT
many TRBJ2-5 TRBV7-6 . CASSPEAAHQETQYF TGTGCCAGCAGCCCAGAGGCGGCCCACCAAGAGACCCAGTACTTC
. TRBJ2-5 TRBV10-2 TRBD2 CASGRSGVGETQYF TGCGCCAGCGGCCGGAGCGGGGTAGGAGAGACCCAGTACTTC
few TRBJ1-2 TRBV3-1 . CASSQEGGSPYGYTF TGTGCCAGCAGCCAAGAGGGAGGATCTCCCTATGGCTACACCTTC
. TRBJ2-7 TRBV6-2/TRBV6-3 TRBD1 CASSTRTGGLYEQYF TGTGCCAGCAGTACCCGGACAGGGGGCCTCTACGAGCAGTACTTC
. TRBJ1-1 TRBV7-9 TRBD1 CASNLGQRNTEAFF TGTGCCAGCAACCTGGGACAGCGGAACACTGAAGCTTTCTTT
. TRBJ2-2 TRBV24-1 . CATSDTGVDTGELFF TGTGCCACCAGTGACACGGGAGTTGATACCGGGGAGCTGTTTTTT
few TRBJ2-7 TRBV9 TRBD1 CASSAGTGGAYEQYF TGTGCCAGCAGCGCGGGGACAGGGGGTGCCTACGAGCAGTACTTC
. TRBJ2-3 TRBV20-1 TRBD2 CSASPAGEGTDTQYF TGCAGTGCTAGCCCAGCGGGAGAGGGCACAGATACGCAGTATTTT
many TRBJ2-2 TRBV6-1 . CASSEFFGRTNTGELFF TGTGCCAGCAGTGAATTCTTCGGACGGACGAACACCGGGGAGCTGTTTTTT
many TRBJ1-4 TRBV7-9 . CASSQGKEKLFF TGTGCCAGCAGTCAGGGGAAAGAAAAACTGTTTTTT
. TRBJ1-1 TRBV27 . CASSLQGPNTEDFF TGTGCCAGCAGCCTACAGGGCCCGAACACTGAAGATTTCTTT
few TRBJ1-2 TRBV12-3/TRBV12-4 . CASRPGGVANYGYTF TGTGCCAGCAGACCCGGAGGGGTAGCTAACTATGGCTACACCTTC
few TRBJ2-7 TRBV20-1 . CSAREASSYEQYF TGCAGTGCTAGAGAGGCTAGCTCCTACGAGCAGTACTTC
few TRBJ2-5 TRBV15 . CATSRSTVLGETQYF TGTGCCACCAGCAGGTCTACAGTCTTGGGGGAGACCCAGTACTTC
. TRBJ2-3 TRBV29-1 . CSVEEAGYPMSTDTQYF TGCAGCGTTGAAGAAGCAGGGTATCCTATGAGCACAGATACGCAGTATTTT
few TRBJ2-3 TRBV3-1 . CASSQDSRASLIHTQYF TGTGCCAGCAGCCAAGATAGTCGGGCATCCCTCATCCATACGCAGTATTTT
many TRBJ2-3 TRBV7-3 TRBD2 CASSPSGYSTDTQYF TGTGCCAGCAGCCCTAGCGGATATAGCACAGATACGCAGTATTTT